Detailed here is one T cell receptor (beta chain). Its antigen specificity is not known. No per-base quality is available; no much larger clone lies one base away. TCRbeta CDR3 regions were amplified from genomic DNA by means of the immunoSEQ Assay, a bias-controlled multiplex PCR. Per the original workflow: Within the assay, amplification of reference gene primers was used to estimate how many nucleated cells each sample contained. Sequence reads were collapsed and filtered to measure the absolute abundance of every unique TCRbeta CDR3 rearrangement. Productive Simpson clonality was computed per sample as the square root of Simpson's diversity index over productive rearrangements. The source is immuneACCESS, and TCRdb retained only in-frame sequences with V and J called. Part of the clones is not carried over; for the studies checked, unresolved V genes explain less than half of this, and the remainder is unexplained. V and J calls plus clone size are reproduced from that table; the DNA served to infer D and trimming. The sample yields 150,000 to 200,000 clones; approximately 91% were counted once. The ten biggest clones cover about 2.3% of the sample.

The germline V gene sets CDR1 to MGHRA and CDR2 to YSYEKL. Spanning cysteine to phenylalanine, the CDR3 consists of 18 amino acids. The sequence is cut down to CDR3 DNA, 54 bases in frame from base 1. After removal of 0 bases from V and 7 bases from J, the junction retains 15 bases not matched to a gene. The sample comes from a study of blood T cell repertoires in COVID-19 (dated by TCRdb to 2020 to 2022). For the wider study: Samples covering the acute and convalescent phases of COVID-19 were provided by collaborators in the United States, Italy and Spain. Where available, HLA class I and class II types were taken from metadata supplied by the sample provider and were not determined by assay-based typing. Subjects who had been exposed to COVID-19, were actively infected with it, or had recovered from it provided the deeply sampled blood TCRbeta repertoires that made up the dataset. Sample metadata almost always included a de-identified subject ID, COVID-19 status, age in years and sex. Samples were obtained from the ongoing ImmuneRACE study (first 160 participants) and from 1,254 subjects provided by 6 global collaborators. The material from the prospective study consisted of cDNA or gDNA derived from T cells, B-cell-depleted T cells, or PBMCs. The repertoires were released in a freely available public database intended as a resource for research on the immune response to SARS-CoV-2.

Each collaborating institution followed its own protocols to collect whole blood in K2EDTA tubes. For TCRbeta analysis, collaborator samples were shipped as frozen whole blood, as isolated PBMCs, or as DNA extracted from either sample type. Here is what the overall study found, with its caveats: The amount of clinical and demographic metadata varied by source and participant and was provided uncurated.

This sequence originates from a man in his late teens or twenties with acute or convalescent COVID-19. Recombination joined TRBV4-1 with TRBJ2-1; 7 bases in the middle match TRBD2. What was sequenced was peripheral blood. The CDR3 protein is CASSQDWEGLRGENEQFF. The DNA sequence is given as TGCGCCAGCAGCCAAGATTGGGAGGGACTCCGGGGAGAGAATGAGCAGTTCTTC.